The TCR beta chain under discussion was sequenced for a study of blood T cell repertoires in COVID-19. Overall study: PBMCs, B-cell-depleted T cells, or T cells were the source of the cDNA or gDNA that made up the material.

The CDR3 totals 13 residues. V gave up 9 bases and J gave up 0 bases, with 9 bases separating them. Germline lookup yields CDR1 SGHRS and CDR2 YFSETQ. Original analysis: Estimation of nucleated cell counts relied on the amplification of reference gene primers. TCRdb's copy holds only in-frame clones and misses some; the assay was immunoSEQ multiplex PCR. That table is the source of V, J and clone size, and D and trimming were worked out from the DNA. Among roughly 120,000 clones listed, approximately 87% were seen once. The receptor was isolated from a man between 65 and 85 years old who had recovered from COVID-19. The sample comprised peripheral blood. This sequence joins TRBV5-1 and TRBJ2-2; D is unclear. CDR3 sequence reads: CATTTANTGELFF. In DNA form, the CDR3 reads TGCGCCACGACCACAGCGAACACCGGGGAGCTGTTTTTT.